This TCR beta chain was recorded in a study of T cells after yellow fever vaccination. Findings and caveats of the study: Contamination by abundant bulk-population clonotypes could be present in FACS-sorted repertoires.

There are 20 residues in the CDR3. V shed 1 base and J 0 bases; nucleotides not matched to a gene: 11. Germline CDR1 reads SGHTA; CDR2 reads FQGTGA. A word on this clonotype: Its target is not known.

TCRdb passed the 5' RACE reads through MiXCR, listing each CDR3 protein once. Altogether approximately 580,000 distinct CDR3 sequences are present, roughly a sixth being singletons, with the ten largest covering roughly 17%. This chain links TRBV7-3 with TRBJ1-4, with 10 bases fitting TRBD1. This receptor was identified in a man aged 18 to 35 who received the YFV17D yellow fever vaccine. This sample comprised PBMCs, obtained roughly 5 days after the first yellow fever vaccination. CDR3 sequence: CASSLNLRTGGYSTNEKLFF. The CDR3 nucleotides read TGTGCCAGCAGCTTAAATTTGAGGACAGGGGGTTATTCAACTAATGAAAAACTGTTTTTT.